Following are 31 T cell receptor beta chains from one sample sequenced in a study of CXCR3-negative and CXCR3-positive naive CD8 T cells (dated by TCRdb to between 2018 and 2021). The instrument given in TCRdb is NextSeq 550. The Human TCR Profiling Kit (MiLaboratory) was used to prepare UMI-labeled 5' RACE TRB cDNA libraries. Once TCRdb had reprocessed the reads, it stored one entry per CDR3 protein sequence and supplied no DNA. The sample has tens of thousands of distinct CDR3 sequences on record. The ten biggest clones cover more than 3.5% of the sample. Sample: naive CXCR3- CD8+ T cells from blood. According to the study, the label for this sample's cell subset or site signals: CD45RO-CCR7+CD27+CD95- naive CD8+ T cells lacking CXCR3 (TNR3-). These receptors all stem from a human donor in good health. Some clones in this sample may be carry-over from other donors' samples.

The chain couples TRBV7-8 to TRBJ2-7; without DNA, the TCRdb call of TRBD2 cannot be checked. There are 15 residues in the CDR3. The germline CDR1 and CDR2 sequences are SGHVS and FQNEAQ. CDR3 amino acids: CASSLLAGESYEQYF.

This chain uses TRBV28 with TRBJ1-4; the D call of TRBD1 rests on TCRdb alone, since no DNA is present to check it. The CDR3 has 13 residues. CDR1 and CDR2 (germline): MDHEN, SYDVKM. This chain's CDR3 is CASSFYRAEKLFF.

The chain's CDR3 is CSVVGGVSSYEQYF. V gene TRBV29-1 combines with J gene TRBJ2-7; TCRdb reports TRBD2, a call that lacks DNA to check it against. The CDR3 has 14 residues. The germline V gene has CDR1 SQVTM and CDR2 ANQGSEA.

The chain uses TRBV20-1 and TRBJ1-6. CDR1 is DFQATT, CDR2 SNEGSKA, per germline (reference sequence). The CDR3 spans 13 residues. CDR3 residues: CSAPPALNSPLHF.

This chain connects TRBV27 to TRBJ2-2; the D call of TRBD1 rests on TCRdb alone, since no DNA is present to check it. CDR3 length: 14 amino acids. Germline V lookup: CDR1 MNHEY, CDR2 SMNVEV (reference sequence). CDR3 loop: CASSPGTGAGELFF.

The rearrangement links TRBV29-1 to TRBJ2-7; lacking DNA, the TRBD1 call made by TCRdb goes unchecked. CDR3 size: 12 residues. The V gene's germline CDR1 is SQVTM and CDR2 ANQGSEA. The CDR3 is CSVEGQHYEQYF.

The V call is TRBV28, the J call TRBJ1-2. Germline V gene sequence: CDR1 MDHEN, CDR2 SYDVKM. The CDR3 extends over 13 amino acids. The CDR3 sequence is CASISNQNYGYTF.

This chain links TRBV29-1 with TRBJ2-1. Germline loops: CDR1 SQVTM, CDR2 ANQGSEA. This CDR3 region has 12 residues. CDR3 loop: CSVEDIADEQFF.

V gene TRBV10-2 combines with J gene TRBJ1-4. Germline V gene data show CDR1 as WSHSY and CDR2 as SAAADI. This CDR3 contains 14 residues. CDR3 in amino acids: CASSDGTRGEKLFF.

The chain couples TRBV7-9 to TRBJ1-2; without DNA, the TCRdb call of TRBD1 cannot be checked. The CDR3 runs to 15 residues. The germline V gene has CDR1 SEHNR and CDR2 FQNEAQ (reference sequence). Here the CDR3 reads CASSSQGTPGKGYTF. The full variable domain, in which reference TRBV7-9 and TRBJ1-2 provide the parts outside the CDR3, is DTGVSQNPRHKITKRGQNVTFRCDPISEHNRLYWYRQTLGQGPEFLTYFQNEAQLEKSRLLSDRFSAERPKGSFSTLEIQRTEQGDSAMYLCASSSQGTPGKGYTFGSGTRLTVV.

The rearrangement joins TRBV4-2 to TRBJ2-5; TCRdb's D call, TRBD1, is unchecked because there is no DNA. Germline CDR1 is LGHNA and CDR2 is YNFKEQ. The CDR3 is 15 amino acids. CDR3 sequence reads: CASSQYRGAQETQYF.

This chain links TRBV7-3 with TRBJ2-7; TCRdb returns TRBD1, unconfirmable since there is no DNA. This CDR3 contains 12 residues. Germline CDR1 and CDR2: SGHTA and FQGTGA. The CDR3 reads CASSLGGGEQYF.

The chain has TRBV29-1 and TRBJ2-7. Germline values: CDR1 SQVTM, CDR2 ANQGSEA. There are 14 residues in the CDR3. This CDR3 is CSVEGFGEEYEQYF.

This sequence joins TRBV7-2 and TRBJ2-7; TCRdb lists TRBD1, though no DNA is available to test this call. CDR1 and CDR2 from the germline V gene are SGHTA and FQGNSA. The CDR3 sequence is 17 residues long. The CDR3 sequence: CASSLGRVQGSLYEQYF.

The rearrangement joins TRBV20-1 to TRBJ2-7; the TRBD1 assignment by TCRdb is unverifiable without DNA. This CDR3 spans 14 amino acids. CDR1 is DFQATT and CDR2 is SNEGSKA in the germline V gene (reference sequence). CDR3 protein: CSARGFQGPYEQYF.

CDR3 loop: CASSYYRTGTGYNEQFF. V and J are TRBV6-5 and TRBJ2-1; without DNA, the TCRdb call of TRBD1 cannot be checked. CDR1 and CDR2 (germline): MNHEY, SVGAGI. The CDR3 has 17 amino acids.

The V gene is TRBV20-1, the J gene TRBJ2-1; TCRdb selects TRBD2, and the lack of DNA leaves this call unchecked. The CDR3 contains 18 residues. Germline CDR1 and CDR2: DFQATT and SNEGSKA (reference sequence). Here the CDR3 reads CSARDTAPLAGIYNEQFF.

The rearrangement uses TRBV7-9 and TRBJ1-1; without DNA, the TCRdb call of TRBD1 cannot be checked. Germline CDR1 SEHNR, CDR2 FQNEAQ (reference sequence). The length of the CDR3 is 17 residues. CDR3 protein: CASSVNGQGALNTEAFF.

The rearrangement uses TRBV29-1 and TRBJ1-2; TCRdb indicates TRBD1, and absent DNA this call remains unverified. CDR3 length: 13 amino acids. Germline CDR1 and CDR2: SQVTM and ANQGSEA. The CDR3 region is CSVLTWTGYGYTF.

The chain carries TRBV6-2 or TRBV6-3 and TRBJ2-1; TCRdb's D call of TRBD1 is untestable without DNA. The CDR3 totals 14 residues. Germline V gene data show CDR1 as MNHEY and CDR2 as SVGEGT. This chain's CDR3 is CASSQGSSYNEQFF.

The chain combines TRBV29-1 with TRBJ2-5; TCRdb calls TRBD1, which cannot be checked without DNA. Germline CDR1 is SQVTM and CDR2 is ANQGSEA. This CDR3 is 12 amino acids long. The CDR3 protein is CSVSGAGGTQYF.

This rearrangement joins TRBV6-5 to TRBJ2-7; the TCRdb D gene call, TRBD2, has no DNA to confirm it. The CDR3 is made up of 15 amino acids. Germline values: CDR1 MNHEY, CDR2 SVGAGI. The CDR3 loop is CASTQLAGGSYEQYF.

This chain uses TRBV7-2 with TRBJ1-6. This CDR3 has 17 amino acids. Germline lookup yields CDR1 SGHTA and CDR2 FQGNSA. CDR3 sequence reads: CASSLVDESSYNSPLHF.

The rearrangement uses TRBV5-6 and TRBJ1-3; TCRdb selects TRBD1, and the lack of DNA leaves this call unchecked. Germline V gives CDR1 SGHDT, CDR2 YYEEEE. The CDR3 loop spans 14 amino acids. CDR3 in amino acids: CASSFPGPGNTIYF. Filled out from reference TRBV5-6 and TRBJ1-3, the complete variable domain reads DAGVTQSPTHLIKTRGQQVTLRCSPKSGHDTVSWYQQALGQGPQFIFQYYEEEERQRGNFPDRFSGHQFPNYSSELNVNALLLGDSALYLCASSFPGPGNTIYFGEGSWLTVV.

V usage is TRBV7-8 and J usage is TRBJ2-7; TCRdb's D call of TRBD1 is untestable without DNA. This CDR3 spans 14 amino acids. In germline, CDR1 is SGHVS, CDR2 FQNEAQ. The CDR3 here is CASSPETGGGEQYF.

V usage is TRBV28 and J usage is TRBJ2-3; the TCRdb D gene call, TRBD1, has no DNA to confirm it. The germline gives CDR1 MDHEN, CDR2 SYDVKM. CDR3 length: 14 residues. The CDR3 loop reads CASSSGPRTDTQYF.

The V gene is TRBV2, the J gene TRBJ2-5; TCRdb calls TRBD1, which cannot be checked without DNA. Looked up from germline, CDR1 is SNHLY and CDR2 is FYNNEI. The CDR3 loop spans 15 amino acids. The CDR3 region is CASSSTTGMQETQYF.

V gene TRBV27 combines with J gene TRBJ1-1; the TCRdb call, TRBD1, lacks DNA for checking. Germline V CDR1 and CDR2: MNHEY, SMNVEV (reference sequence). This CDR3 is built from 14 residues. The CDR3 sequence: CASSILPTGTEAFF.

The chain employs TRBV10-1 and TRBJ1-1; TCRdb returns TRBD1, unconfirmable since there is no DNA. CDR3 length: 14 residues. Per germline, CDR1 WNHNN and CDR2 SYGVQD (reference sequence). CDR3 region: CASSDRTGGTEAFF.

The genes are TRBV28 and TRBJ2-4; TCRdb names TRBD2, which stays unverified in the absence of DNA. Per germline, CDR1 MDHEN and CDR2 SYDVKM. The CDR3 consists of 15 residues. The CDR3: CASSLRGVTKNIQYF.

The chain couples TRBV5-1 to TRBJ2-5. Germline V CDR1 and CDR2: SGHRS, YFSETQ. This CDR3 has 12 residues. The CDR3: CASSLSRKTQYF.